These T cell receptor beta chains were read from a single sample in a study of shared T cell receptors in the human thymus. The repertoire was sequenced with immunoSEQ multiplex PCR; TCRdb's copy has only in-frame clones and lacks some. This table has under 850,000 clones, around nine tenths appearing once. The same sample was also used in a study of human thymus T cells.

Sequencing was performed on thymocytes. The receptors come from a boy less than two years old with a congenital heart defect. The CDR3 runs from the conserved cysteine through the conserved F or W. D genes are given only for firm matches. Not all rows give a size; the values are once, few, many and, for expanded clones, a class.

>TRBJ2-5|TRBD2|-|TRBV5-1
CASSLKAGARRKETQYF
TGCGCCAGCAGCTTAAAAGCGGGAGCTAGGAGGAAGGAGACCCAGTACTTC
>TRBJ2-1|TRBD2|-|TRBV5-4
CASSPGLAGGVYNEQFF
TGTGCCAGCAGCCCGGGACTAGCGGGAGGGGTATACAATGAGCAGTTCTTC
>TRBJ2-7|-|-|TRBV28
CASSPHRHDAYEQYF
TGTGCCAGCAGTCCACATAGACACGATGCCTACGAGCAGTACTTC
>TRBJ2-1|-|-|TRBV7-8
CASSLKRQGGYLYEQFF
TGTGCCAGCAGCTTAAAGAGGCAGGGAGGTTATCTCTATGAGCAGTTCTTC
>TRBJ2-1|TRBD2|-|TRBV5-1
CASSHRASGKVSYNEQFF
TGCGCCAGCAGCCACCGGGCTAGCGGGAAGGTCTCCTACAATGAGCAGTTCTTC
>TRBJ2-1|TRBD2|-|TRBV5-1
CASSFSGLAGENEQFF
TGCGCCAGCAGCTTTTCGGGACTAGCGGGAGAAAATGAGCAGTTCTTC
>TRBJ2-2|TRBD2|-|TRBV4-3
CASSQRERRGGHAGELFF
TGCGCCAGCAGCCAGAGGGAAAGACGCGGGGGGCACGCAGGGGAGCTGTTTTTT
>TRBJ2-7|-|few|TRBV27
CASSLSPLKSSYEQYF
TGTGCCAGCAGTTTATCGCCCCTCAAGAGCTCCTACGAGCAGTACTTC
>TRBJ2-3|-|-|TRBV7-9
CASRNGGHSPDTQYF
TGTGCCAGCCGTAACGGGGGGCACTCGCCGGATACGCAGTATTTT
>TRBJ2-7|-|once|TRBV10-3
CAIKGGTPDEQYF
TGTGCCATCAAAGGCGGGACGCCCGACGAGCAGTACTTC
>TRBJ2-7|-|-|TRBV27
CASQGTSDEQYF
TGTGCCAGCCAGGGGACGTCCGACGAGCAGTACTTC
>TRBJ2-2|-|-|TRBV13
CASSPNKRTNTGELFF
TGTGCCAGCAGCCCGAATAAGCGGACGAACACCGGGGAGCTGTTTTTT
>TRBJ2-1|-|-|TRBV5-6
CASSLGGRTSYNEQFF
TGTGCCAGCAGCTTGGGGGGCAGGACCTCCTACAATGAGCAGTTCTTC
>TRBJ1-1|TRBD1|-|TRBV27
CASSPGTGGTEAFF
TGTGCCAGCAGTCCGGGGACAGGGGGTACTGAAGCTTTCTTT
>TRBJ2-2|-|-|TRBV11-2
CASSVERDTNTGELFF
TGTGCCAGCAGCGTGGAACGGGACACTAACACCGGGGAGCTGTTTTTT
>TRBJ2-3|-|-|TRBV5-1
CASAMGSNYLTDTQYF
TGCGCCAGCGCTATGGGTTCGAACTATCTCACAGATACGCAGTATTTT
>TRBJ1-2|-|-|TRBV4-1
CASSPTPEQGTNYGYTF
TGCGCCAGCAGCCCTACCCCGGAACAGGGTACTAACTATGGCTACACCTTC
>TRBJ2-7|-|-|TRBV4-1
CASSGRRAYEQYF
TGCGCCAGCAGTGGGCGGCGGGCTTACGAGCAGTACTTC
>TRBJ2-1|TRBD2|few|TRBV19
CASSRPSGSFSYNEQFF
TGTGCCAGTAGTAGGCCTAGCGGGAGCTTCTCCTACAATGAGCAGTTCTTC
>TRBJ2-5|-|once|TRBV15
CATSPGTHEETQYF
TGTGCCACCAGCCCTGGGACACACGAAGAGACCCAGTACTTC
>TRBJ2-7|-|once|TRBV2
CASSDGGVSEQYF
TGTGCCAGCAGTGATGGAGGCGTCTCCGAGCAGTACTTC
>TRBJ2-3|TRBD2|-|TRBV25-1
CASSGLAGVGTDTQYF
TGTGCCAGCAGTGGACTAGCGGGAGTAGGAACAGATACGCAGTATTTT
>TRBJ2-7|TRBD2|-|TRBV5-1
CASSLGYRLAGSYEQYF
TGCGCCAGCAGCTTGGGATACCGACTAGCAGGGTCCTACGAGCAGTACTTC
>TRBJ2-1|-|-|TRBV4-3
CASSQDSTGKREQFF
TGCGCCAGCAGCCAAGATTCGACAGGCAAACGTGAGCAGTTCTTC
>TRBJ2-7|-|-|TRBV2
CASSEGRGSSYEQYF
TGTGCCAGCAGTGAAGGCAGGGGAAGCTCCTACGAGCAGTACTTC
>TRBJ2-7|-|-|TRBV6-4
CASSDSSGNEQYF
TGTGCCAGCAGTGACTCTTCAGGGAACGAGCAGTACTTC
>TRBJ2-3|TRBD2|few|TRBV4-3
CASSQDALAGGADTQYF
TGCGCCAGCAGCCAAGATGCGCTAGCGGGAGGGGCAGATACGCAGTATTTT
>TRBJ1-1|TRBD1|-|TRBV30
CAWSVQGARNTEAFF
TGTGCCTGGAGTGTACAGGGGGCTAGGAACACTGAAGCTTTCTTT
>TRBJ2-1|-|-|TRBV11-3
CASSLVVGEYNEQFF
TGTGCCAGCAGCTTAGTGGTGGGAGAGTACAATGAGCAGTTCTTC
>TRBJ2-7|-|-|TRBV21-1
CASKASAETYEQYF
TGTGCCAGCAAAGCGTCGGCGGAAACCTACGAGCAGTACTTC
>TRBJ2-1|TRBD2|-|TRBV11-2
CASSLDAGGGYNEQFF
TGTGCCAGCAGCTTAGATGCGGGGGGAGGTTACAATGAGCAGTTCTTC
>TRBJ2-1|-|-|TRBV6-5
CASSSSGTSSYNEQFF
TGTGCCAGCAGTTCTTCCGGCACTAGCTCCTACAATGAGCAGTTCTTC
>TRBJ2-7|-|-|TRBV5-6
CASSFNGGSSFEQYF
TGTGCCAGCAGCTTCAACGGAGGGTCCTCTTTCGAGCAGTACTTC
>TRBJ2-1|TRBD2|few|TRBV7-6
CASSSVISGREYNEQFF
TGTGCCAGCAGCTCTGTGATTAGCGGGAGAGAGTACAATGAGCAGTTCTTC
>TRBJ2-7|-|-|TRBV5-8
CASSRKVGGAYEQYF
TGTGCCAGCAGCAGGAAGGTAGGGGGGGCCTACGAGCAGTACTTC
>TRBJ1-2|-|-|TRBV28
CASSLSAGYGYTF
TGTGCCAGCAGTTTAAGTGCCGGCTATGGCTACACCTTC
>TRBJ2-7|TRBD1|-|TRBV4-3
CASSHATTGDRDHEQYF
TGCGCCAGCAGCCACGCAACGACGGGGGACAGGGACCACGAGCAGTACTTC
>TRBJ2-7|-|-|TRBV19
CASSAEGEGHEQYF
TGTGCCAGTAGTGCGGAGGGGGAGGGCCACGAGCAGTACTTC
>TRBJ2-1|-|-|TRBV7-6
CASSLEYSQYPSGVRLNEQFF
TGTGCCAGCAGCTTAGAGTATTCACAGTATCCATCCGGGGTACGTTTGAATGAGCAGTTCTTC
>TRBJ2-7|-|-|TRBV27
CASSQSIPGGGEQYF
TGTGCCAGCAGTCAGTCAATCCCGGGGGGCGGCGAGCAGTACTTC
>TRBJ1-2|TRBD1|-|TRBV28
CASSQGAHGYTF
TGTGCCAGCAGCCAGGGGGCCCATGGCTACACCTTC
>TRBJ2-5|-|-|TRBV7-2
CASSLWGREQEETQYF
TGTGCCAGCAGCTTATGGGGGCGGGAGCAGGAAGAGACCCAGTACTTC
>TRBJ2-5|-|-|TRBV18
CASSPAGVGQETQYF
TGTGCCAGCTCACCCGCAGGGGTTGGACAAGAGACCCAGTACTTC
>TRBJ2-1|TRBD2|-|TRBV6-1
CASSEWTSGIDEQFF
TGTGCCAGCAGTGAGTGGACTAGCGGGATTGATGAGCAGTTCTTC
>TRBJ2-6|-|once|TRBV9
CASSPVGPSGANVLTF
TGTGCCAGCAGTCCCGTGGGGCCCTCTGGGGCCAACGTCCTGACTTTC
>TRBJ2-7|TRBD2|-|TRBV18
CASSPTADRVDSGRVLSYEQYF
TGTGCCAGCTCACCAACGGCAGACAGGGTGGATAGCGGGAGGGTCCTTTCCTACGAGCAGTACTTC
>TRBJ1-5|TRBD1|few|TRBV2
CASSDDRAVQPQHF
TGTGCCAGCAGTGATGACAGGGCTGTTCAGCCCCAGCATTTT
>TRBJ1-4|TRBD1|-|TRBV4-3
CASSTRQGDEEKLFF
TGCGCCAGCAGCACCCGACAGGGAGATGAAGAAAAACTGTTTTTT
>TRBJ2-5|TRBD2|-|TRBV4-3
CASSQDFGLAGGGETQYF
TGCGCCAGCAGCCAAGACTTTGGATTAGCGGGAGGGGGAGAGACCCAGTACTTC
>TRBJ2-1|-|once|TRBV5-6
CASSLAVAATNEQFF
TGTGCCAGCAGCTTGGCGGTAGCGGCAACCAATGAGCAGTTCTTC
>TRBJ1-1|-|-|TRBV27
CASKRGGTEAFF
TGTGCCAGCAAGCGGGGAGGGACTGAAGCTTTCTTT
>TRBJ1-2|-|-|TRBV4-3
CASSQDYETVPYGYTF
TGCGCCAGCAGCCAAGATTACGAGACAGTCCCCTATGGCTACACCTTC
>TRBJ2-7|-|once|TRBV18
CASSNAFPDEQYF
TGTGCCAGCTCAAACGCGTTTCCGGACGAGCAGTACTTC